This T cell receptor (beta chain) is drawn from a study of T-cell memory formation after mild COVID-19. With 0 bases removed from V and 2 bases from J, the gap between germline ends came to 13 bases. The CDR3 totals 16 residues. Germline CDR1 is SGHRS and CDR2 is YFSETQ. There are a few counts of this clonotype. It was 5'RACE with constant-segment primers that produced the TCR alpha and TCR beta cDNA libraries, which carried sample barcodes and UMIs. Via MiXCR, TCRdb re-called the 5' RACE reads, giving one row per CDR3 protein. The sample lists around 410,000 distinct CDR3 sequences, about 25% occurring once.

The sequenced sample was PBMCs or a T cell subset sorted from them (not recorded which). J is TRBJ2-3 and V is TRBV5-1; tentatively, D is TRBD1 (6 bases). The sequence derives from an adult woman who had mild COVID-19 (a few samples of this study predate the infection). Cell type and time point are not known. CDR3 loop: CASSLAPRDNTDTQYF. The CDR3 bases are TGCGCCAGCAGCTTGGCACCCCGGGACAACACAGATACGCAGTATTTT. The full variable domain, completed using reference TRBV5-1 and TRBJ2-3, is KAGVTQTPRYLIKTRGQQVTLSCSPISGHRSVSWYQQTPGQGLQFLFEYFSETQRNKGNFPGRFSGRQFSNSRSEMNVSTLELGDSALYLCASSLAPRDNTDTQYFGPGTRLTVL.